This T cell receptor (beta chain) was identified in a study of T cell changes during pregnancy in multiple sclerosis. The CDR3 has 14 amino acids. V dropped 5 bases and J dropped 2; count of bases not matched to a gene: 4. Measured with immunoSEQ multiplex PCR; TCRdb has only the in-frame clones, and not every one. The sample includes around 28,000 clones, around 86% of them seen just once. This clone was seen just once. This receptor was taken from a female donor in good health, enrolled as a control in a pregnancy study. This specimen consisted of CD4+ T cells from peripheral blood mononuclear cells, obtained in the first trimester of pregnancy. This chain joins TRBV23-1 and TRBJ1-1, with 8 bases matching TRBD1. TRBV23-1 is annotated as an ORF whose role is uncertain. CDR3: CASSVQGANTEAFF. The CDR3 DNA follows: TGCGCCAGCAGTGTTCAGGGGGCAAACACTGAAGCTTTCTTT.